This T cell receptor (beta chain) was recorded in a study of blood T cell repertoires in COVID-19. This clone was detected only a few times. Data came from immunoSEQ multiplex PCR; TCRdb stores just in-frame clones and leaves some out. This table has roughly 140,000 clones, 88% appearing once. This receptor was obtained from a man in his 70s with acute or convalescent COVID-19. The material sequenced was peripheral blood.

CDR3 protein: CASSIDRDSRQETQYF. CDR3 nucleotide sequence: TGTGCCAGTAGTATAGATCGAGACAGTCGCCAAGAGACCCAGTACTTC. The rearrangement uses TRBV19 and TRBJ2-5; the D gene is possibly TRBD1 (5 bases). CDR1 and CDR2 (germline): LNHDA, SQIVND (reference sequence). The CDR3 loop spans 16 amino acids. V lost 0 bases and J 1 base, leaving 12 bases between the germline ends.